The 11 T cell receptor beta chains below were found in one sample sequenced in a study of CD8+CD57+ T cells in acquired aplastic anemia. The template used for profiling TCR beta VDJ and CDR3 was genomic DNA. TCRdb reprocessed the reads via MiXCR and lists one record per CDR3 protein. The sample holds around 430,000 distinct CDR3 sequences, approximately 32% seen once. It was patients with CD8+CD57+ cell expansion by flow cytometry who were chosen for sequencing. Material: sorted CD4+, CD8+, or CD8+CD57+ T cells (not recorded which) from PBMCs. The receptors were gathered from a human donor with aplastic anemia.

The J gene is TRBJ1-1, the V gene TRBV6-1, with D perhaps matching TRBD1 (5 bases). The V end was cut by 3 bases, the J end by 0 bases, with 8 bases between. The CDR3 sequence is 14 residues long. Looked up from germline, CDR1 is MNHNS and CDR2 is SASEGT. Here the CDR3 DNA reads TGTGCCAGCAGTGACAGGGCCATGAACACTGAAGCTTTCTTT. Protein product: CASSDRAMNTEAFF.

For this clonotype: A read error may produce the germline difference seen at one junction end. The chain carries TRBV7-2 and TRBJ1-3; D call uncertain. CDR3 length: 13 amino acids. Germline CDR1 reads SGHTA; CDR2 reads FQGNSA. CDR3 coding DNA: TGCGCCAGCAGCGCCGATGATGGAAACACCATATATTTT. Translation gives CASSADDGNTIYF. Full variable domain (rest looked up from reference TRBV7-2 and TRBJ1-3): GAGVSQSPSNKVTEKGKDVELRCDPISGHTALYWYRQSLGQGLEFLIYFQGNSAPDKSGLPSDRFSAERTGGSVSTLTIQRTQQEDSAVYLCASSADDGNTIYFGEGSWLTVV.

This clonotype was seen many times. The V call is TRBV29-1, the J call TRBJ1-4; D is unresolved. Trimming pared 4 bases from V and 7 bases from J, leaving 7 bases between. The CDR3 loop spans 11 amino acids. CDR1 SQVTM and CDR2 ANQGSEA come from the germline V gene. DNA for the CDR3: TGCAGCGTTGCTTCGGGTGAAAAACTGTTTTTT. This encodes CSVASGEKLFF.

There are a few counts of this clonotype. The rearrangement uses TRBV7-2 and TRBJ2-7, with TRBD2 identical over 7 bases. The CDR3 contains 13 residues. Germline V lookup: CDR1 SGHTA, CDR2 FQGNSA. The CDR3 DNA follows: TGTGCGGCCGGGACTACTCGGGGCTACGAGCAGTACTTC. This gives the protein CAAGTTRGYEQYF.

In this sample, this clonotype turned up many times. The DNA of the CDR3 is TGTGCCAGTACTTATAGCAATCAGCCCCAGCATTTT. The encoded protein is CASTYSNQPQHF. The rearrangement joins TRBV19 to TRBJ1-5; no clear D gene. V gave up 7 bases and J gave up 0 bases, with 4 bases separating them. The germline CDR1 and CDR2 sequences are LNHDA and SQIVND (reference sequence). This CDR3 is built from 12 residues.

V and J are TRBV10-1 and TRBJ1-6, with 11 bases that match TRBD1. The CDR3 sequence is 15 residues long. Trimming cost V 0 bases and J 9 bases; bases outside gene matches: 1. Germline CDR1 reads WNHNN; CDR2 reads SYGVQD (reference sequence). The CDR3 sequence: CASSESGTGGSPLHF. CDR3 bases: TGCGCCAGCAGTGAGTCGGGGACAGGGGGTTCACCCCTCCACTTT.

This clonotype was recorded at least ten times. The CDR3 sequence: CASQQGSNQPQHF. The CDR3 DNA sequence: TGTGCCAGCCAACAGGGTAGCAATCAGCCCCAGCATTTT. V and J are TRBV25-1 and TRBJ1-5; a possible D gene is TRBD1 (6 bases). The CDR3 runs 13 residues. Deletions cut 8 bases from V and 0 bases from J, with 8 bases between. Germline V CDR1 and CDR2: MGHDK, SYGVNS.

This clonotype appeared a few times. The chain couples TRBV7-9 to TRBJ1-2; no clear D. The V gene's germline CDR1 is SEHNR and CDR2 FQNEAQ (reference sequence). The length of the CDR3 is 13 residues. Trimming stripped 5 bases from V and 1 base from J, with 8 bases between. The DNA of the CDR3 is TGTGCCAGCAGCGTATCAGTTAACTATGGCTACACCTTC. Translated: CASSVSVNYGYTF. The full variable domain, with the rest looked up from reference TRBV7-9 and TRBJ1-2, is DTGVSQNPRHKITKRGQNVTFRCDPISEHNRLYWYRQTLGQGPEFLTYFQNEAQLEKSRLLSDRFSAERPKGSFSTLEIQRTEQGDSAMYLCASSVSVNYGYTFGSGTRLTVV.

V and J are TRBV7-9 and TRBJ2-1; 13 bases align to TRBD2. This CDR3 contains 15 residues. V was clipped by 6 bases and J by 5 bases; unmatched bases: 4. Per germline, CDR1 SEHNR and CDR2 FQNEAQ (reference sequence). The CDR3 region is CASRSGTSGDNEQFF. In DNA form, the CDR3 reads TGTGCCAGCAGATCCGGGACTAGCGGGGACAATGAGCAGTTCTTC.

Concerning this clonotype itself: In this CDR3 the conserved last residue, phenylalanine or tryptophan, is missing, so a read error is likely. The J gene is TRBJ2-3, the V gene TRBV10-1, with D perhaps matching TRBD1 (6 bases). Germline V CDR1 and CDR2: WNHNN, SYGVQD (reference sequence). The CDR3 loop spans 18 amino acids. The CDR3 bases are TGTGCCAGCAGTTTGTCCCAGGCCAGGGGCCCAGACACAGATACGCAGTATCTT. Amino acids: CASSLSQARGPDTDTQYL.

The rearrangement joins TRBV11-1 to TRBJ1-3; D uncertain. CDR1 is SGHAT and CDR2 is FQDESV in the germline V gene (reference sequence). The CDR3 has 16 residues. Trimming pared 2 bases from V and 0 bases from J, leaving 11 bases between. The DNA for the CDR3 is TGTGCCAGCAGCTTACTGGAGCAGAGCTCTGGAAACACCATATATTTT. Its protein product is CASSLLEQSSGNTIYF.